The sequence of this T cell receptor beta chain was determined in a study of siplizumab effects on memory and regulatory T cells. Whole-study results and caveats: Controls showed an average of around 27% Treg-derived mappable alloreactive CD4+ clones, while siplizumab showed around 69%.

Sequencing was performed with immunoSEQ multiplex PCR; in TCRdb, only in-frame clones are kept and a portion is missing. This sample has roughly 60,000 clones, with roughly 97% found just once. Details on this clone: Its antigen remains unidentified. Other nucleotide sequences from this sample produce the same CDR3.

Germline lookup yields CDR1 MNHEY and CDR2 SMNVEV (reference sequence). V shed 4 bases and J 4 bases; nucleotides not matched to a gene: 1. CDR3 length: 12 residues. The chain has TRBV27 and TRBJ2-7, with 7 bases lining up with TRBD2. This sequence originates from a human donor in good health. Sequencing input: naive CD8+ T cells sorted from blood. The CDR3 reads CASSSGGYEQYF. DNA for the CDR3: TGTGCCAGCAGTTCGGGGGGATACGAGCAGTACTTC.